These T cell receptor beta chains were read from a single sample in a study of OX40 agonist ivuxolimab in advanced cancers. Method: immunoSEQ multiplex PCR; TCRdb's copy keeps in-frame clones and lacks some. The table lists tens of thousands of clones, less than 90% of them singletons. The material was CD4+ or CD8+ T cells sorted from blood, obtained in a trial of the OX40 agonist ivuxolimab. Receptor source: an adult with an advanced solid tumor such as melanoma, head and neck, liver or kidney cancer. Both conserved end residues are part of each CDR3.

j_call: TRBJ2-5
v_call: TRBV19
cdr3_aa: CASSWDPGTRGTQYF

j_call: TRBJ1-1
v_call: TRBV28
cdr3_aa: CASPGRENTEAFF

j_call: TRBJ2-5
v_call: TRBV30
cdr3_aa: CAWSAGLAGETQYF

j_call: TRBJ1-5
v_call: TRBV10-2
cdr3_aa: CASSSGLQQHF

j_call: TRBJ1-1
v_call: TRBV29-1
cdr3_aa: CSVGQKGTEAFF

j_call: TRBJ1-1
v_call: TRBV7-9
cdr3_aa: CASSLAGGLNTEAFF

j_call: TRBJ2-1
v_call: TRBV5-5
cdr3_aa: CASSLERWGEQFF

j_call: TRBJ2-7
v_call: TRBV7-2
cdr3_aa: CASSPYPPAGPFYEQYF

j_call: TRBJ1-2
v_call: TRBV28
cdr3_aa: CASSLGTGYGYTF

j_call: TRBJ2-7
v_call: TRBV4-1
cdr3_aa: CASSRRDEQYF

j_call: TRBJ1-4
v_call: TRBV11-2
cdr3_aa: CASSLGDRDAEKLFF

j_call: TRBJ2-7
v_call: TRBV28
cdr3_aa: CASRLTSGGAYEQYF

j_call: TRBJ1-1
v_call: TRBV5-1
cdr3_aa: CASSLVGGQSTEAFF

j_call: TRBJ2-5
v_call: TRBV7-2
cdr3_aa: CASSFDSDQQETQYF

j_call: TRBJ2-3
v_call: TRBV5-4
cdr3_aa: CASSSLAGERYTQYF

j_call: TRBJ2-7
v_call: TRBV29-1
cdr3_aa: CSAGMASGRDYEQYF

j_call: TRBJ2-2
v_call: TRBV7-7
cdr3_aa: CASSPTTGLAGTGELFF

j_call: TRBJ1-2
v_call: TRBV7-9
cdr3_aa: CASSSWDREENYGYTF

j_call: TRBJ2-1
v_call: TRBV4-3
cdr3_aa: CASSQDLSGQGVWGQFF

j_call: TRBJ2-3
v_call: TRBV4-1
cdr3_aa: CASRDRGQRDTQYF

j_call: TRBJ2-1
v_call: TRBV25-1
cdr3_aa: CASRGTGTSNYNEQFF

j_call: TRBJ1-1
v_call: TRBV30
cdr3_aa: CAWVGGYTEAFF

j_call: TRBJ2-5
v_call: TRBV6-1
cdr3_aa: CASSEPDRGYQETQYF

j_call: TRBJ1-5
v_call: TRBV7-2
cdr3_aa: CASSLSSVRRVSNQPQHF

j_call: TRBJ2-2
v_call: TRBV19
cdr3_aa: CASRVIAEEDTGELFF

j_call: TRBJ2-5
v_call: TRBV28
cdr3_aa: CASTSWTEQETQYF